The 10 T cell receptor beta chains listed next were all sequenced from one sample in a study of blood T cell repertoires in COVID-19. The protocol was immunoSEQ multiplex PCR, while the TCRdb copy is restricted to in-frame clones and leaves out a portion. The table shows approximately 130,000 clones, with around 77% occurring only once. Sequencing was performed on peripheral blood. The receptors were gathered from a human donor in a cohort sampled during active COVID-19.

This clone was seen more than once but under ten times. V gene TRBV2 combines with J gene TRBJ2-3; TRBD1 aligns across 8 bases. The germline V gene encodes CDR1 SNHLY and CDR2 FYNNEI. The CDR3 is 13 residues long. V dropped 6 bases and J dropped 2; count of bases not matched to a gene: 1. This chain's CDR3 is CASRDRVTDTQYF. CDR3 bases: TGTGCCAGCAGGGACAGGGTCACAGATACGCAGTATTTT.

The CDR3: CASSLATGGLQEQYF. Written as DNA, the CDR3 is TGTGCCAGCAGCTTGGCTACGGGGGGGCTTCAAGAGCAGTACTTC. V gene TRBV5-4 combines with J gene TRBJ2-7, with 8 nucleotides matching TRBD2. Germline CDR1 is SGHNT and CDR2 is YYREEE (reference sequence). The CDR3 is 15 residues long. The V gene end was trimmed by 0 bases and the J gene end by 7 bases; junction bases not matched to a gene: 9.

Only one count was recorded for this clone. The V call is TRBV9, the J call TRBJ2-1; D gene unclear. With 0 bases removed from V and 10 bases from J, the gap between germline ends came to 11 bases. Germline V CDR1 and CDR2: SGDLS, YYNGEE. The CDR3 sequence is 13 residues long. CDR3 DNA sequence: TGTGCCAGCAGCGTAGATTTAAGAGGAGAGCAGTTCTTC. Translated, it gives CASSVDLRGEQFF. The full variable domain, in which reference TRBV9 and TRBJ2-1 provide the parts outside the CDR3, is DSGVTQTPKHLITATGQRVTLRCSPRSGDLSVYWYQQSLDQGLQFLIQYYNGEERAKGNILERFSAQQFPDLHSELNLSSLELGDSALYFCASSVDLRGEQFFGPGTRLTVL.

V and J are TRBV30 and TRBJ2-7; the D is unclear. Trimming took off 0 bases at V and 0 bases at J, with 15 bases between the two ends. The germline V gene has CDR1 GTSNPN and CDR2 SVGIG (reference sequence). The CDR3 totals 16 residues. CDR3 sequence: CAWSVRYRPGSYEQYF. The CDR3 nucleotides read TGTGCCTGGAGTGTACGTTACCGACCGGGCTCCTACGAGCAGTACTTC.

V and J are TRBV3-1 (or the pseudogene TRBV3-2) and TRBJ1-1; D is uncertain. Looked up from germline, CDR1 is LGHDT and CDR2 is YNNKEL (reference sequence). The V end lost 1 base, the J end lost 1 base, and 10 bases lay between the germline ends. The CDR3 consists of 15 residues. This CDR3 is CASSQAHGSNTEAFF. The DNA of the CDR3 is TGTGCCAGCAGCCAAGCGCACGGTTCGAACACTGAAGCTTTCTTT.

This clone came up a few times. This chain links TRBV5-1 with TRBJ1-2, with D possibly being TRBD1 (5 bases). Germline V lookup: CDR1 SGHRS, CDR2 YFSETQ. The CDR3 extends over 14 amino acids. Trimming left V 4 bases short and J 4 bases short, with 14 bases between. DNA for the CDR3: TGCGCCAGCAGCCACTTGACAGAATCCTATGGCTACACCTTC. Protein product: CASSHLTESYGYTF.

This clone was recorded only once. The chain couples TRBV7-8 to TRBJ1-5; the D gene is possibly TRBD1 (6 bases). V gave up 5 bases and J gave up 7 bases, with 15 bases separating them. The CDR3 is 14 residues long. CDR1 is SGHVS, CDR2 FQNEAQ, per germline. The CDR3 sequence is CASSQGRQQQPQHF. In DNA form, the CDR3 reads TGTGCCAGCAGCCAGGGGAGGCAACAGCAGCCCCAGCATTTT.

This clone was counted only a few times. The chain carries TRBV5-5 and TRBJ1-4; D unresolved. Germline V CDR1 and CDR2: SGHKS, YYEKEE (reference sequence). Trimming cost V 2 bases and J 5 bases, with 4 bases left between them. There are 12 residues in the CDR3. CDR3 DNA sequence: TGTGCCAGCAGCTTTCTAAATGAAAAACTGTTTTTT. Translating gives CASSFLNEKLFF.

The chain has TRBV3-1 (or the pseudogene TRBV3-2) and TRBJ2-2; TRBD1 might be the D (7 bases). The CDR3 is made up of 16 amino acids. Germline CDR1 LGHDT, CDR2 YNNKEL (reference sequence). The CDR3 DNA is TGTCCCCGCAGCCAAGGGGGCGGGGCAAGTACCGGGGAGCTGTTTTTT. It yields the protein CPRSQGGGASTGELFF.

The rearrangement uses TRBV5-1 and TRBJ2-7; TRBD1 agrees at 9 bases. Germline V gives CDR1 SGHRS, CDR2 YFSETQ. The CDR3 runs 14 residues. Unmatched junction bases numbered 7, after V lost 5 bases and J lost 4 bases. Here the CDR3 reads CASRTQTGGYEQYF. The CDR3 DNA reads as TGCGCCAGCAGAACCCAGACAGGGGGTTACGAGCAGTACTTC.